The 18 T cell receptor beta chains given below trace back to one sample, sequenced in a study of cytomegalovirus exposure and HLA in healthy donors. PCR employed 60 Vbeta and 13 Jbeta primers. Produced via immunoSEQ multiplex PCR; TCRdb's table is partial and in-frame only. Among roughly 140,000 clones, approximately 70% were seen once, and the ten largest hold approximately 15%. Input material: PBMCs. Receptors were obtained from a human donor in good health.

This clone was picked up a small number of times. The chain joins TRBV6-5 to TRBJ1-2; D is possibly TRBD1 (6 bases). There are 11 residues in the CDR3. CDR1 MNHEY and CDR2 SVGAGI come from the germline V gene. The V gene lost 5 bases and the J gene lost 8 bases, with 9 bases spanning the gap. The CDR3 bases are TGTGCCAGCAGTGAGGGGACAGGCTACACCTTC. Translation: CASSEGTGYTF.

The chain is built from TRBV5-1 and TRBJ2-3; TRBD1 might be the D (6 bases). Trimming pared 3 bases from V and 0 bases from J, leaving 23 bases between. This CDR3 is built from 19 residues. Germline-derived CDR1 and CDR2 are SGHRS and YFSETQ. The CDR3 protein is CASSWGHPFEGHSTDTQYF. The CDR3 DNA is TGCGCCAGCAGCTGGGGACATCCTTTTGAGGGACATAGCACAGATACGCAGTATTTT.

The chain has TRBV27 and TRBJ2-7, with TRBD2 identical over 9 bases. J lost 0 bases, V lost 6 bases, and 3 bases had no gene match. Germline values: CDR1 MNHEY, CDR2 SMNVEV (reference sequence). CDR3 length: 14 residues. The CDR3: CASRVRGGSYEQYF. Written as DNA, the CDR3 is TGTGCCAGCAGGGTGCGGGGGGGCTCCTACGAGCAGTACTTC.

The V and J genes are TRBV28 and TRBJ1-1, with 7 nucleotides matching TRBD1. Germline lookup yields CDR1 MDHEN and CDR2 SYDVKM. V trimming: 7 bases; J trimming: 9 bases; junction bases outside the gene matches: 8. CDR3 size: 12 residues. The CDR3 DNA follows: TGTGCCAGCAAGACAGGGAGTTGCCAAGCTTTCTTT. Encoded protein: CASKTGSCQAFF. The full variable domain, rest sourced from reference TRBV28 and TRBJ1-1, is DVKVTQSSRYLVKRTGEKVFLECVQDMDHENMFWYRQDPGLGLRLIYFSYDVKMKEKGDIPEGYSVSREKKERFSLILESASTNQTSMYLCASKTGSCQAFFGQGTRLTVV.

This clone was observed a few times. The chain combines TRBV7-3 with TRBJ1-5; 7 bases are shared with TRBD1. V was pared by 1 base and J by 4 bases, with 19 bases of the junction left unmatched. Germline assignment: CDR1 SGHTA and CDR2 FQGTGA. This CDR3 spans 20 amino acids. The CDR3 region has the DNA TGTGCCAGCAGCTTAAAATTCGAGGGGGCGGATAACCTCACTAATCAGCCCCAGCATTTT. Translated, it gives CASSLKFEGADNLTNQPQHF.

The CDR3 is CASSLDTANYGYTF. DNA of the CDR3: TGTGCCAGCAGCTTGGATACAGCTAACTATGGCTACACCTTC. The chain has TRBV5-4 and TRBJ1-2; unclear D gene. Trimming removed 0 bases from V and 0 bases from J, with 6 bases in between. This CDR3 comprises 14 residues. The V gene's germline CDR1 is SGHNT and CDR2 YYREEE (reference sequence).

CDR3 in amino acids: CASSIRHFSNQPQHF. The CDR3 region has the DNA TGTGCCAGTAGTATACGTCACTTTAGCAATCAGCCCCAGCATTTT. This rearrangement joins TRBV19 to TRBJ1-5, with D hard to call. CDR3 size: 15 residues. Looked up from germline, CDR1 is LNHDA and CDR2 is SQIVND (reference sequence). V was trimmed by 2 bases and J by 0 bases, leaving 8 bases between them.

The rearrangement uses TRBV5-5 and TRBJ2-7; D call uncertain. The CDR3 is 12 amino acids. The V end was cut by 2 bases, the J end by 5 bases, with 8 bases between. Germline loops: CDR1 SGHKS, CDR2 YYEKEE (reference sequence). CDR3 in amino acids: CASSFHPDEQYF. The CDR3 DNA reads as TGTGCCAGCAGCTTTCACCCGGACGAGCAGTACTTC.

The chain is built from TRBV5-6 and TRBJ2-5; the match to TRBD1 covers 10 bases. Germline CDR1 is SGHDT and CDR2 is YYEEEE. Trimming at V came to 4 bases and at J to 5 bases, leaving 8 bases not matched to a gene. The CDR3 length is 15 residues. The CDR3, as DNA: TGTGCCAGCAGCAGGTCGACAGGGGGCGTGGAGACCCAGTACTTC. This codes for CASSRSTGGVETQYF.

The V call is TRBV9, the J call TRBJ1-1; D unclear. This CDR3 is 14 amino acids long. Trimming removed 2 bases at V and 1 base at J, with 9 bases between. Germline V lookup: CDR1 SGDLS, CDR2 YYNGEE. CDR3 nucleotides: TGTGCCAGCAGCGTTGATACAGAGAACACTGAAGCTTTCTTT. It is translated as CASSVDTENTEAFF.

The rearrangement uses TRBV6-4 and TRBJ2-1, with D perhaps matching TRBD2 (6 bases). CDR3 length: 16 residues. The germline gives CDR1 MRHNA, CDR2 SNTAGT. V was clipped by 3 bases and J by 0 bases, with 12 bases between them. CDR3 in amino acids: CASSERGESSYNEQFF. In DNA form, the CDR3 reads TGTGCCAGCAGTGAACGCGGGGAGAGCTCCTACAATGAGCAGTTCTTC.

The V gene is TRBV6-1, the J gene TRBJ1-2, with a tentative D call TRBD1 (6 bases). CDR1 MNHNS and CDR2 SASEGT come from the germline V gene. The CDR3 spans 12 residues. V lost 6 bases and J lost 4, with 9 bases in between. The CDR3 region has the DNA TGTGCCAGCAGACAGGGTACCTATGGCTACACCTTC. This sequence encodes CASRQGTYGYTF.

V is TRBV29-1 and J is TRBJ2-7; 11 nucleotides agree with TRBD2. CDR1 is SQVTM, CDR2 ANQGSEA, per germline. V lost 7 bases to trimming and J lost 2 bases; unmatched junction nucleotides: 10. The length of the CDR3 is 15 residues. The CDR3 bases are TGCAGCGCCACTAGCGGGAGTGGAGTCCCCTACGAGCAGTACTTC. Translating gives CSATSGSGVPYEQYF.

The sample holds one count of this clone. Germline and junction disagree at one end, which may indicate a read error. The chain employs TRBV6-1 and TRBJ1-2, with TRBD1 as a possible D gene (5 bases). The length of the CDR3 is 15 residues. Germline V gives CDR1 MNHNS, CDR2 SASEGT. The CDR3 nucleotides are TGTGCCAGCAGGGAAGCACAGGCCGCTATCCGGGGCTACACCTTC. This gives the protein CASREAQAAIRGYTF.

The chain's CDR3 is CASSYSGQGAYEQYF. DNA of the CDR3: TGTGCCAGCAGTTACTCGGGACAGGGGGCCTACGAGCAGTACTTC. This chain connects TRBV6-6 to TRBJ2-7, with 11 bases matching TRBD1. Germline-derived CDR1 and CDR2 are MNHNY and SVGAGI (reference sequence). Trimming removed 0 bases from V and 2 bases from J; junction bases left unmatched: 0. CDR3 length equals 15 residues.

The chain is built from TRBV6-1 and TRBJ1-1; no reliable D call. V was pared by 6 bases and J by 3 bases, with 11 bases between. CDR1 and CDR2 (germline): MNHNS, SASEGT. This CDR3 comprises 13 residues. CDR3 residues: CASRHTGDTEAFF. DNA for the CDR3: TGTGCCAGCAGACATACCGGGGACACTGAAGCTTTCTTT.

The chain employs TRBV7-2 and TRBJ1-2, with D possibly being TRBD1 (6 bases). The CDR3 has 14 amino acids. Looked up from germline, CDR1 is SGHTA and CDR2 is FQGNSA. With 3 bases removed from V and 4 bases from J, the gap between germline ends came to 12 bases. The CDR3 here is CASSFIIGGYGYTF. For the CDR3, the DNA is TGTGCCAGCAGCTTTATAATAGGGGGCTATGGCTACACCTTC.

V usage is TRBV7-9 and J usage is TRBJ2-5, with D tentatively TRBD2 (5 bases). CDR3 length: 15 residues. CDR1 is SEHNR and CDR2 is FQNEAQ in the germline V gene (reference sequence). The V end was cut by 1 base, the J end by 5 bases, with 14 bases between. The CDR3 nucleotides read TGTGCCAGCAGCTTAGGCAGGTACCCGGGGGAGACCCAGTACTTC. Protein: CASSLGRYPGETQYF.